These 10 T cell receptor beta chains originate from one sample sequenced in a study of T-cell reconstitution after alpha-beta-depleted transplantation in children. The library targeted TCRbeta and was prepared with unique molecular identifiers. Each CDR3 protein gets one entry after TCRdb re-called the PCR reads with MiXCR. Of approximately 200,000 distinct CDR3 sequences in the sample, 14% to 15% were seen once. The sample consisted of PBMCs from the stem cell graft donor, taken from the stem cell graft. The receptors shown here come from a human donor who donated a stem cell graft to a child with acute lymphoblastic leukemia.

CDR3 in DNA: TGTGCCAGCAGCACGAGTGCTAGCTCCTACAATGAGCAGTTCTTC. Translated: CASSTSASSYNEQFF. The chain combines TRBV11-3 with TRBJ2-1; D uncertain. Between the trimmed V and J ends, which lost 5 bases and 0 bases, there was a span of 11 bases. CDR1 is SGHNT and CDR2 is YENEEA in the germline V gene. This CDR3 is built from 15 residues. Full variable domain (remainder filled in from reference TRBV11-3 and TRBJ2-1): EAGVVQSPRYKIIEKKQPVAFWCNPISGHNTLYWYLQNLGQGPELLIRYENEEAVDDSQLPKDRFSAERLKGVDSTLKIQPAELGDSAVYLCASSTSASSYNEQFFGPGTRLTVL.

This clonotype has at least ten counts. This chain links TRBV11-2 with TRBJ2-5; 9 positions match TRBD2. Germline assignment: CDR1 SGHAT and CDR2 FQNNGV. The CDR3 length is 16 residues. V lost 5 bases to trimming and J lost 2 bases; unmatched junction nucleotides: 9. The CDR3 spells CASSTLRLAGQETQYF. The CDR3 region has the DNA TGTGCCAGCAGCACTCTCCGTCTAGCGGGACAAGAGACCCAGTACTTC. Based on the CDR3 plus reference TRBV11-2 and TRBJ2-5, the full variable domain is EAGVAQSPRYKIIEKRQSVAFWCNPISGHATLYWYQQILGQGPKLLIQFQNNGVVDDSQLPKDRFSAERLKGVDSTLKIQPAKLEDSAVYLCASSTLRLAGQETQYFGPGTRLLVL.

The chain carries TRBV20-1 and TRBJ2-1, with 10 bases matching TRBD2. This CDR3 contains 17 residues. The ends lost 6 bases at V and 1 base at J; junction bases unmatched: 12. Germline V gives CDR1 DFQATT, CDR2 SNEGSKA (reference sequence). DNA for the CDR3: TGCAGTGCCAATGGCCGGGCTAGCGGGAGATCCTACAATGAGCAGTTCTTC. Translation: CSANGRASGRSYNEQFF.

At least ten counts were recorded for this clonotype. CDR3 sequence: CASSYQGLNTEAFF. DNA for the CDR3: TGTGCCAGCAGTTACCAGGGCCTGAACACTGAAGCTTTCTTT. The rearrangement joins TRBV27 to TRBJ1-1, with a tentative D call TRBD1 (5 bases). V was cut by 4 bases and J by 0 bases, with 9 bases left in between. Per germline, CDR1 MNHEY and CDR2 SMNVEV (reference sequence). The CDR3 length is 14 residues.

This clonotype occurred a few times. This chain connects TRBV5-1 to TRBJ2-2, with a weak D call TRBD1 (5 bases). Between the trimmed V and J ends, which lost 4 bases and 2 bases, there was a span of 15 bases. Germline lookup yields CDR1 SGHRS and CDR2 YFSETQ. The CDR3 runs to 16 residues. CDR3 DNA sequence: TGCGCCAGCAGCGCCGAGACAGCAAAAAACACCGGGGAGCTGTTTTTT. Protein product: CASSAETAKNTGELFF.

This clonotype was recorded many times. This chain connects TRBV29-1 to TRBJ1-1, with a tentative D call TRBD1 (5 bases). Germline V gene data show CDR1 as SQVTM and CDR2 as ANQGSEA. The CDR3 has 12 residues. The ends were cut back, 7 bases at V and 7 bases at J, with 16 bases in the middle. CDR3: CSATGGGIEAFF. For the CDR3, the DNA is TGCAGCGCAACCGGCGGGGGGATTGAAGCTTTCTTT.

The table lists this clonotype with many counts. The rearrangement joins TRBV20-1 to TRBJ2-5; 15 bases are shared with TRBD2. Trimming took 1 base from V and 4 from J; bases not matched to a gene: 7. The V gene's germline CDR1 is DFQATT and CDR2 SNEGSKA (reference sequence). The CDR3 runs 17 residues. In DNA form, the CDR3 reads TGCAGTGCTAGAGTGCCGGGACTAGCGGGAGGTGGAGAGACCCAGTACTTC. As protein: CSARVPGLAGGGETQYF.

Here the CDR3 DNA reads TGCAGTGCTAGAGGACGGCCCAGCGGGAGGGGGGGCAATGAGCAGTTCTTC. This gives the protein CSARGRPSGRGGNEQFF. The chain carries TRBV20-1 and TRBJ2-1, with 10 bases matching TRBD2. Germline trimming cut 1 base from V and 6 bases from J; bases unmatched to any gene: 12. Germline V CDR1 and CDR2: DFQATT, SNEGSKA (reference sequence). This CDR3 spans 17 amino acids.

The rearrangement links TRBV20-1 to TRBJ2-7; D remains ambiguous. Germline V gene sequence: CDR1 DFQATT, CDR2 SNEGSKA (reference sequence). Trimming left V 5 bases short and J 7 bases short, with 9 bases between. The CDR3 runs to 10 residues. The CDR3 reads CSASGREQYF. Written as DNA, the CDR3 is TGCAGTGCTTCCGGCAGGGAGCAGTACTTC.

This clonotype has ten or more counts. This rearrangement joins TRBV29-1 to TRBJ2-6, with 8 bases identical to TRBD2. The J segment lost 2 bases and the V segment lost 4 bases, leaving 1 base of the junction unmatched. Germline loops: CDR1 SQVTM, CDR2 ANQGSEA. There are 14 residues in the CDR3. In DNA form, the CDR3 reads TGCAGCGTTGTAGCGGGGACTGGGGCCAACGTCCTGACTTTC. It yields the protein CSVVAGTGANVLTF.